This entry is about one TCR beta chain. The entry originates in a study of technical replicates of blood from a handful of donors. Libraries were prepared by immunoSEQ multiplex PCR; TCRdb keeps only in-frame clonotypes and omits some of them. The sample carries around 79,000 clones, 91% recorded once. Trimming took off 3 bases at V and 5 bases at J, with 17 bases between the two ends. The CDR3 sequence is 15 residues long. Germline values: CDR1 LNHDA, CDR2 SQIVND (reference sequence). The sequence derives from a human donor in good health. The source material was T cells isolated from PBMCs. V is TRBV19 and J is TRBJ2-7, with TRBD2 as a possible D gene (6 bases). As DNA, the CDR3 is TGTGCCAGTAGTATCGGGAGCGGCTTGCGGCACGAGCAGTACTTC. It is translated as CASSIGSGLRHEQYF.